These T cell receptor beta chains were read from a single sample in a study of cytomegalovirus exposure and HLA in healthy donors. The repertoire was sequenced with immunoSEQ multiplex PCR; TCRdb's copy has only in-frame clones and lacks some. The sample gives about 110,000 clones, around 70% of which show up once; 0.79% is in the top ten. Sequenced material: PBMCs. The origin of the receptors is a boy aged 10-17 years in good health and CMV-seronegative. Each CDR3 is given with its conserved first and last residue. D genes are given only for firm matches. A row's size may be missing; if present it is once, few, many or a size class.

J gene: TRBJ1-5; clone size: once; D gene: -; V gene: TRBV5-8; CDR3 DNA: TGTGCCAGCAGCTTGGGCAGTCTTAGCAATCAGCCCCAGCATTTT; CDR3 protein: CASSLGSLSNQPQHF
J gene: TRBJ1-1; clone size: -; D gene: TRBD1; V gene: TRBV30; CDR3 DNA: TGTGCCCTAGTTTGGACGACAGGGCCGGGGACTGAAGCTTTCTTT; CDR3 protein: CALVWTTGPGTEAFF
J gene: TRBJ1-6; clone size: -; D gene: TRBD1; V gene: TRBV2; CDR3 DNA: TGTGCCAGCAGCGGACAGGGAGGTTCACCCCTCCACTTT; CDR3 protein: CASSGQGGSPLHF
J gene: TRBJ2-1; clone size: -; D gene: -; V gene: TRBV27; CDR3 DNA: TGTGCCAGCAGTTTGTCCGACAATGAGCAGTTCTTC; CDR3 protein: CASSLSDNEQFF
J gene: TRBJ1-1; clone size: -; D gene: -; V gene: TRBV4-3; CDR3 DNA: TGCGCCAGCAGCCAAGGGACAGAGGAAGCTTTCTTT; CDR3 protein: CASSQGTEEAFF
J gene: TRBJ2-5; clone size: -; D gene: -; V gene: TRBV6-1; CDR3 DNA: TGTGCCAGCAGAGGGGGCGGGGCCCAAGAGACCCAGTACTTC; CDR3 protein: CASRGGGAQETQYF
J gene: TRBJ1-1; clone size: -; D gene: TRBD1; V gene: TRBV10-3; CDR3 DNA: TGTGCCATCAGGGCAACCGGGACAGGGTACACTGAAGCTTTCTTT; CDR3 protein: CAIRATGTGYTEAFF
J gene: TRBJ2-1; clone size: -; D gene: -; V gene: TRBV12-5; CDR3 DNA: TGTGCTGTGGGGTATGGGGAGTGGGGCAATGAGCAGTTCTTC; CDR3 protein: CAVGYGEWGNEQFF
J gene: TRBJ1-2; clone size: -; D gene: TRBD1; V gene: TRBV5-4; CDR3 DNA: TGTGCCAGCAGCTTGCCCCAGGGGGCTTCACTAGGCTACACCTTC; CDR3 protein: CASSLPQGASLGYTF
J gene: TRBJ1-5; clone size: -; D gene: -; V gene: TRBV21-1; CDR3 DNA: TGTGCCAGCAACCGGAAGGTCCCGGGTAGAGGCAATCAGCCCCAGCATTTT; CDR3 protein: CASNRKVPGRGNQPQHF
J gene: TRBJ1-6; clone size: -; D gene: TRBD1; V gene: TRBV28; CDR3 DNA: TGTGCCAGCAGTTTATTGACAGGGGACTATAATTCACCCCTCCACTTT; CDR3 protein: CASSLLTGDYNSPLHF
J gene: TRBJ1-6; clone size: -; D gene: -; V gene: TRBV18; CDR3 DNA: TGTGCCAGCTCACCAAGGGGTAATTCACCCCTCCACTTT; CDR3 protein: CASSPRGNSPLHF
J gene: TRBJ1-6; clone size: few; D gene: -; V gene: TRBV18; CDR3 DNA: TGTGCCAGCTCACCATCCCCAGGGAATTCACCCCTCCACTTT; CDR3 protein: CASSPSPGNSPLHF
J gene: TRBJ1-4; clone size: few; D gene: -; V gene: TRBV9; CDR3 DNA: TGTGCCAGCAGCGTAGCTGGGGGGGCTATCGAAAAACTGTTTTTT; CDR3 protein: CASSVAGGAIEKLFF
J gene: TRBJ1-5; clone size: -; D gene: -; V gene: TRBV5-4; CDR3 DNA: TGTGCCAGCAGCTCGGGCCCGACAGGTAGCAATCAGCCCCAGCATTTT; CDR3 protein: CASSSGPTGSNQPQHF
J gene: TRBJ1-4; clone size: -; D gene: -; V gene: TRBV5-1; CDR3 DNA: TGCGCCAGCAGCTCGCGGAGAAATGAAAAACTGTTTTTT; CDR3 protein: CASSSRRNEKLFF
J gene: TRBJ1-6; clone size: few; D gene: TRBD1; V gene: TRBV5-6; CDR3 DNA: TGTGCCAGCAGCCCGGACAGGGGATTAATCTATAATTCACCCCTCCACTTT; CDR3 protein: CASSPDRGLIYNSPLHF
J gene: TRBJ1-1; clone size: -; D gene: -; V gene: TRBV2; CDR3 DNA: TGTGCCAGCAGTGAGGAGGTGAACACTGAAGCTTTCTTT; CDR3 protein: CASSEEVNTEAFF
J gene: TRBJ1-5; clone size: -; D gene: -; V gene: TRBV2; CDR3 DNA: TGTGCCAGCAAAGTGGGGCGTGGCAATCAGCCCCAGCATTTT; CDR3 protein: CASKVGRGNQPQHF
J gene: TRBJ1-2; clone size: -; D gene: -; V gene: TRBV11-2; CDR3 DNA: TGTGCCAGCAGCTTAGATTCGGGGAACCTAAACTATGGCTACACCTTC; CDR3 protein: CASSLDSGNLNYGYTF
J gene: TRBJ1-2; clone size: -; D gene: -; V gene: TRBV30; CDR3 DNA: TGTGCCTGGACTCTCGAGACTACGGGACTGAACTATGGCTACACCTTC; CDR3 protein: CAWTLETTGLNYGYTF
J gene: TRBJ2-2; clone size: -; D gene: -; V gene: TRBV2; CDR3 DNA: TGTGCCAGCAGTTCAGGGGCCGGGGAGCTGTTTTTT; CDR3 protein: CASSSGAGELFF
J gene: TRBJ1-1; clone size: -; D gene: -; V gene: TRBV2; CDR3 DNA: TGTGCCAGCAGTCAGGGGTACACTGAAGCTTTCTTT; CDR3 protein: CASSQGYTEAFF
J gene: TRBJ1-2; clone size: -; D gene: -; V gene: TRBV6-1; CDR3 DNA: TGTGCCAGCAGTGAAGCGCTGGGGGGTGCCTATGGCTACACCTTC; CDR3 protein: CASSEALGGAYGYTF
J gene: TRBJ2-7; clone size: -; D gene: -; V gene: TRBV7-8; CDR3 DNA: TGTGCCAGCAGCTTCGGGAAACCGCCGACCTACGAGCAGTACTTC; CDR3 protein: CASSFGKPPTYEQYF
J gene: TRBJ2-5; clone size: -; D gene: -; V gene: TRBV28; CDR3 DNA: TGTGCCAGCAGCCCACCGGCGGGCGAAGGAGAGACCCAGTACTTC; CDR3 protein: CASSPPAGEGETQYF
J gene: TRBJ2-1; clone size: -; D gene: TRBD2; V gene: TRBV27; CDR3 DNA: TGTGCCAGCAGTCGGGGACTAGCGGGAGCTATTGACAATGAGCAGTTCTTC; CDR3 protein: CASSRGLAGAIDNEQFF
J gene: TRBJ1-2; clone size: -; D gene: TRBD1; V gene: TRBV6-5; CDR3 DNA: TGTGCCAGCAGTTATACAGGGGGCGTCGACTATGGCTACACCTTC; CDR3 protein: CASSYTGGVDYGYTF
J gene: TRBJ2-7; clone size: -; D gene: -; V gene: TRBV28; CDR3 DNA: TGTGCCAGCACCGGACCGGGACTCGGCTACGAGCAGTACTTC; CDR3 protein: CASTGPGLGYEQYF
J gene: TRBJ2-7; clone size: few; D gene: TRBD1; V gene: TRBV10-3; CDR3 DNA: TGTGCCATCAGTGAGTCCCGGACAGGGAGCGAGCAGTACTTC; CDR3 protein: CAISESRTGSEQYF
J gene: TRBJ2-1; clone size: once; D gene: TRBD1; V gene: TRBV28; CDR3 DNA: TGTGCCACCCGAAGTTCAGGGGGCGTTGAGCAGTTCTTC; CDR3 protein: CATRSSGGVEQFF
J gene: TRBJ2-1; clone size: few; D gene: TRBD1; V gene: TRBV6-5; CDR3 DNA: TGTGCCAGCAGTTACTCGAGGGGCCAGGGGGTACCGTTCTTC; CDR3 protein: CASSYSRGQGVPFF
J gene: TRBJ2-3; clone size: -; D gene: -; V gene: TRBV7-6; CDR3 DNA: TGTGCCAGCAGCTTAGTTTCGGGCACAGATACGCAGTATTTT; CDR3 protein: CASSLVSGTDTQYF
J gene: TRBJ2-7; clone size: -; D gene: TRBD1; V gene: TRBV7-8; CDR3 DNA: TGTGCCAGCAGCTTTGGGACAGGGCCTTTCGAGCAGTACTTC; CDR3 protein: CASSFGTGPFEQYF
J gene: TRBJ2-3; clone size: -; D gene: -; V gene: TRBV15; CDR3 DNA: TGTGCCACCAGCTCCCGACTAACCGCTAGCACAGATACGCAGTATTTT; CDR3 protein: CATSSRLTASTDTQYF
J gene: TRBJ1-1; clone size: -; D gene: -; V gene: TRBV19; CDR3 DNA: TGTGCCAGTAGTCCCGTGGGGTCGGGATTTGAAGCTTTCTTT; CDR3 protein: CASSPVGSGFEAFF
J gene: TRBJ2-7; clone size: -; D gene: TRBD2; V gene: TRBV4-2; CDR3 DNA: TGTGCCAGCAGCCAAGCCGGGACTAGCGGCTACGAGCAGTACTTC; CDR3 protein: CASSQAGTSGYEQYF
J gene: TRBJ2-5; clone size: -; D gene: TRBD2; V gene: TRBV6-1; CDR3 DNA: TGTGCCAGCCTGCTAGCGGGGGTCGGAGAGACCCAGTACTTC; CDR3 protein: CASLLAGVGETQYF
J gene: TRBJ2-5; clone size: few; D gene: -; V gene: TRBV2; CDR3 DNA: TGTGCCAGCAGTGTAGAGGGCTGGCAAGAGACCCAGTACTTC; CDR3 protein: CASSVEGWQETQYF
J gene: TRBJ2-1; clone size: once; D gene: TRBD2; V gene: TRBV7-9; CDR3 DNA: TGTGCCAGCAGCCGCGGGTTAGCGGGGCCCTCCTACAATGAGCAGTTCTTC; CDR3 protein: CASSRGLAGPSYNEQFF
J gene: TRBJ2-1; clone size: -; D gene: TRBD1; V gene: TRBV14; CDR3 DNA: TGTGCCAGCAGCAGGGGACAGGGGATCAATGAGCAGTTCTTC; CDR3 protein: CASSRGQGINEQFF
J gene: TRBJ1-2; clone size: few; D gene: TRBD1; V gene: TRBV6-1; CDR3 DNA: TGTGCCAGCAGTGAATACAGGGGAGGTGGCTACACCTTC; CDR3 protein: CASSEYRGGGYTF
J gene: TRBJ2-1; clone size: -; D gene: TRBD2; V gene: TRBV7-9; CDR3 DNA: TGTGCCAGCAGCATGACTAGCGGGGGGACTGAGCAGTTCTTC; CDR3 protein: CASSMTSGGTEQFF
J gene: TRBJ2-3; clone size: -; D gene: -; V gene: TRBV4-1; CDR3 DNA: TGCGCCAGCAGCCAAGTACAGGGCGCAGATACGCAGTATTTT; CDR3 protein: CASSQVQGADTQYF
J gene: TRBJ2-5; clone size: -; D gene: -; V gene: TRBV5-1; CDR3 DNA: TGCGCCAGCAGCGGGGGCTCACAAGAGACCCAGTACTTC; CDR3 protein: CASSGGSQETQYF